This T cell receptor beta chain was documented in a study of blood T cell repertoires in COVID-19. Study-wide context: Specimens from acute and convalescent COVID-19 originated in the United States, Italy and Spain.

V was pared by 0 bases and J by 1 base, with 4 bases of the junction left unmatched. Germline V CDR1 and CDR2: SGHTS, YDEGEE. The CDR3 has 16 residues. This clone occurred a few times. Measured with immunoSEQ multiplex PCR; TCRdb has only the in-frame clones, and not every one. The data contain some 150,000 clones, around 85% of them seen just once; the ten biggest clones take up around 0.63%. The rearrangement links TRBV5-8 to TRBJ1-5, with 7 bases fitting TRBD1. The receptor was isolated from a man in his fifties or sixties with COVID-19, enrolled during active disease. The specimen was peripheral blood. The CDR3 spells CASSLGQGRSNQPQHF. CDR3 DNA: TGTGCCAGCAGCTTGGGACAGGGTCGCAGCAATCAGCCCCAGCATTTT.